Reported below is one TCR beta chain. The antigen remains undetermined. The data were obtained in a study of T cell responses to AZD1222 COVID-19 vaccine. Overall study: The analysis combined second doses at about 4 or about 12 weeks. Whole-study results and caveats: Unmutated regions of variants are reportedly targeted by nearly half of spike-specific TCRs. Most donors were white British, females outnumbered males, and clonal diversity was possibly underestimated. Only a handful of AZD1222 recipients were seropositive at baseline.

Sequencing was performed with immunoSEQ multiplex PCR; in TCRdb, only in-frame clones are kept and a portion is missing. The sample contains about 120,000 clones, around 85% of which appear only once. CDR1 is MNHEY, CDR2 SMNVEV, per germline (reference sequence). This CDR3 contains 16 residues. J lost 3 bases, V lost 5 bases, and 11 bases had no gene match. The sequence was collected from an adult in good health. The sequences come from peripheral blood, collected on day 0 of AZD1222 vaccination. The chain couples TRBV27 to TRBJ1-2; 8 bases agree with TRBD1. CDR3 in DNA: TGTGCCAGCAGTCTCGGACCAGGACAGGGCGACTATGGCTACACCTTC. It is translated as CASSLGPGQGDYGYTF.